The clone carrying this T cell receptor (beta chain) has just one count. Original processing methods: Nucleated cell counts were estimated from reference gene primer amplification. Only in-frame clones appear in the TCRdb table, and some are missing; sequencing was by immunoSEQ multiplex PCR. That table is the source of V, J and clone size, and D and trimming were worked out from the DNA. In the table there are more than 200,000 clones, around 84% of which are singletons. The CDR3 spans 15 residues. CDR1 is SGHNT, CDR2 YYREEE, per germline (reference sequence). V shed 0 bases and J shed 4 bases, with 13 bases lying between them. The data stem from a study of blood T cell repertoires in COVID-19. Background on the study: Samples taken during acute and convalescent COVID-19 were collected in the United States, Italy and Spain. Nucleic acid was either cDNA or gDNA, and it came from T cells, B-cell-depleted T cells, or PBMCs.

This rearrangement joins TRBV5-4 to TRBJ1-2; the D gene is possibly TRBD1 (5 bases). Sequencing input: peripheral blood. This clonotype was sampled from a man aged 45-65 years with acute or convalescent COVID-19. Here the CDR3 DNA reads TGTGCCAGCAGCTTGGAGCGGGGACCCTCCTATGGCTACACCTTC. Its translation is CASSLERGPSYGYTF.